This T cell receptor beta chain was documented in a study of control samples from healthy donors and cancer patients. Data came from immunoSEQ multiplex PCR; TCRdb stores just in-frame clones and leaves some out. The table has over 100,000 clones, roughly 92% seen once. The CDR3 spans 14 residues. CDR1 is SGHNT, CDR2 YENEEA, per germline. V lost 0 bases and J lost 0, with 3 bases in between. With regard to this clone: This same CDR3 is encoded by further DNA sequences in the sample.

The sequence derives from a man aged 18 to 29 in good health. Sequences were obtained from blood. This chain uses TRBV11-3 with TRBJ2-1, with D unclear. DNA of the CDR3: TGTGCCAGCAGCTTAGATCGCTCCTACAATGAGCAGTTCTTC. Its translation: CASSLDRSYNEQFF.